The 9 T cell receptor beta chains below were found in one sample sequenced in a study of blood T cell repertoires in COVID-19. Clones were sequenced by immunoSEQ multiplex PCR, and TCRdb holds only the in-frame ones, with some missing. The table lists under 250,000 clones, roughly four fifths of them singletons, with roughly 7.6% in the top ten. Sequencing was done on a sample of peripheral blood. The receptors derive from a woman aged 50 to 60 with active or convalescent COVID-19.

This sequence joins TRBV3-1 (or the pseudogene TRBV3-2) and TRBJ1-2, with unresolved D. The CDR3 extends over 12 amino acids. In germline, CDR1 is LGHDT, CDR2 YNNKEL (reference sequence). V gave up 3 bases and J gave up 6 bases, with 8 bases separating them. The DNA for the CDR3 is TGTGCCAGCAGCCAGGCAGGCCATGGCTACACCTTC. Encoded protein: CASSQAGHGYTF.

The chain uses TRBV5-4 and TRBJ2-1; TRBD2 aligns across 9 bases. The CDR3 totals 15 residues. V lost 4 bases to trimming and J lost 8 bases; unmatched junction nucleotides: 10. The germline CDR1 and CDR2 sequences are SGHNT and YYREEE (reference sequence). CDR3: CASSLRLADGDEQFF. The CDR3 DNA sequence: TGTGCCAGCAGCCTAAGACTAGCGGACGGAGATGAGCAGTTCTTC. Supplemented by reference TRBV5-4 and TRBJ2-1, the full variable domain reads ETGVTQSPTHLIKTRGQQVTLRCSSQSGHNTVSWYQQALGQGPQFIFQYYREEENGRGNFPPRFSGLQFPNYSSELNVNALELDDSALYLCASSLRLADGDEQFFGPGTRLTVL.

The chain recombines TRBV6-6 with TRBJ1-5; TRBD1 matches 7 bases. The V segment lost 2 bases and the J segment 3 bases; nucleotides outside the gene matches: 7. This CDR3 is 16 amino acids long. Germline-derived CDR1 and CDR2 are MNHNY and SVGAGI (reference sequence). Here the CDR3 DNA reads TGTGCCAGCAGTTACCTTAACACAGGGGTCAATCAGCCCCAGCATTTT. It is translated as CASSYLNTGVNQPQHF.

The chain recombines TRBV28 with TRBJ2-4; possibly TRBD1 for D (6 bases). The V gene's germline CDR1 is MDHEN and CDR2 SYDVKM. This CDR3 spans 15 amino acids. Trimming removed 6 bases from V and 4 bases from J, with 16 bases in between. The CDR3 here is CASSSAEQGKNIQYF. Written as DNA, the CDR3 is TGTGCCAGCAGCTCCGCGGAGCAGGGGAAAAACATTCAGTACTTC. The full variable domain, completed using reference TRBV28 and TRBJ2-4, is DVKVTQSSRYLVKRTGEKVFLECVQDMDHENMFWYRQDPGLGLRLIYFSYDVKMKEKGDIPEGYSVSREKKERFSLILESASTNQTSMYLCASSSAEQGKNIQYFGAGTRLSVL.

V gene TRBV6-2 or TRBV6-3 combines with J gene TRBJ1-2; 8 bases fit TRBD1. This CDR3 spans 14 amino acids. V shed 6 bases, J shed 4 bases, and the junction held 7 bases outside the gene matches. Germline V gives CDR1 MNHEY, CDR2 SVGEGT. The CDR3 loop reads CASSGQGSSYGYTF. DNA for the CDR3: TGTGCCAGCAGCGGACAGGGCTCGTCCTATGGCTACACCTTC.

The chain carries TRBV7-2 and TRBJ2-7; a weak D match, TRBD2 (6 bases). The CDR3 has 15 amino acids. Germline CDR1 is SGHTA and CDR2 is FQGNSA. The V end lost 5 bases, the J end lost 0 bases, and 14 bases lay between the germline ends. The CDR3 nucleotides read TGTGCCAGCAGCCTATCCCCGGGGGTCTCCTACGAGCAGTACTTC. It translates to CASSLSPGVSYEQYF.

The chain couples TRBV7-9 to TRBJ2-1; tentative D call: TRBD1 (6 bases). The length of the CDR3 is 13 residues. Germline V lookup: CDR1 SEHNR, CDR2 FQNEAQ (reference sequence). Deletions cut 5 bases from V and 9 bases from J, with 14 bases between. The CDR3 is CASSGSGAGEQFF. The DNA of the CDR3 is TGTGCCAGCAGCGGATCAGGGGCGGGTGAGCAGTTCTTC.

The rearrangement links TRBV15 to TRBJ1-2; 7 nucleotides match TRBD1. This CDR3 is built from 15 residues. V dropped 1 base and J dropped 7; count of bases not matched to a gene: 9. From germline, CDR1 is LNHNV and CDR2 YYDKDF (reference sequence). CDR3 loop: CATSRGDRVEGGYTF. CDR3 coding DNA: TGTGCCACCAGCAGAGGTGACAGGGTGGAGGGTGGCTACACCTTC.

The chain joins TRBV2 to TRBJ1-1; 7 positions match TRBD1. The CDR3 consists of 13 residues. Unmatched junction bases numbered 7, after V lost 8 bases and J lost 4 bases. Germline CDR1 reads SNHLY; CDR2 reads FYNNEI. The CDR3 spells CASSTGRGTEAFF. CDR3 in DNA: TGTGCCAGCTCGACAGGGAGAGGCACTGAAGCTTTCTTT.